Below, 29 T cell receptor beta chains from the same sample are listed, as sequenced in a study of cytomegalovirus exposure and HLA in healthy donors. Method: immunoSEQ multiplex PCR; TCRdb's copy keeps in-frame clones and lacks some. The sample lists roughly 300,000 clones; around 86% were seen once. Material for sequencing was PBMCs. The source of these receptors is a woman in her late teens or twenties in good health and CMV-seronegative.

The rearrangement joins TRBV28 to TRBJ1-5; D is undetermined. V lost 6 bases to trimming and J lost 4 bases, with 13 bases between them. This CDR3 comprises 14 residues. CDR1 and CDR2 (germline): MDHEN, SYDVKM. CDR3 in amino acids: CASSRGLGNQPQHF. CDR3 nucleotide sequence: TGTGCCAGCAGCAGAGGTCTCGGGAATCAGCCCCAGCATTTT. The whole variable domain, remainder taken from reference TRBV28 and TRBJ1-5, is DVKVTQSSRYLVKRTGEKVFLECVQDMDHENMFWYRQDPGLGLRLIYFSYDVKMKEKGDIPEGYSVSREKKERFSLILESASTNQTSMYLCASSRGLGNQPQHFGDGTRLSIL.

This chain connects TRBV6-5 to TRBJ2-6; 8 nucleotides align to TRBD1. This CDR3 comprises 14 residues. Trimming at V came to 7 bases and at J to 6 bases, leaving 5 bases not matched to a gene. Germline V gene sequence: CDR1 MNHEY, CDR2 SVGAGI. The CDR3 bases are TGTGCCAGCACCAAGACAGGGGAGGCCAACGTCCTGACTTTC. It encodes CASTKTGEANVLTF.

The rearrangement links TRBV15 to TRBJ1-4; D is undetermined. With 9 bases removed from V and 8 bases from J, the gap between germline ends came to 34 bases. This CDR3 region has 19 residues. The germline gives CDR1 LNHNV, CDR2 YYDKDF (reference sequence). For the CDR3, the DNA is TGTGCCACTTTTACCCTCAAGATAAAAAGACGCGGGAAGGAGGAAAAACTGTTTTTT. Translating it yields CATFTLKIKRRGKEEKLFF. Using reference TRBV15 and TRBJ1-4 for the parts outside the CDR3, the full variable domain is DAMVIQNPRYQVTQFGKPVTLSCSQTLNHNVMYWYQQKSSQAPKLLFHYYDKDFNNEADTPDNFQSRRPNTSFCFLDIRSPGLGDTAMYLCATFTLKIKRRGKEEKLFFGSGTQLSVL.

This clone was detected a few times. The sample contains more than one DNA sequence encoding this CDR3. V is TRBV9 and J is TRBJ2-7, with D possibly TRBD2 on 5 matching bases. Germline-derived CDR1 and CDR2 are SGDLS and YYNGEE. V shed 3 bases and J shed 6 bases, with 10 bases lying between them. There are 12 residues in the CDR3. CDR3 sequence: CASSAGIGEQYF. For the CDR3, the DNA is TGTGCCAGCAGCGCGGGGATAGGCGAGCAGTACTTC.

The chain carries TRBV4-2 and TRBJ2-1; D possibly corresponds to TRBD2 (7 bases). CDR1 is LGHNA and CDR2 is YNFKEQ in the germline V gene. The V end lost 1 base, the J end lost 6 bases, and 19 bases lay between the germline ends. The length of the CDR3 is 17 residues. The CDR3 loop is CASSQVAFGGRGNEQFF. Here the CDR3 DNA reads TGTGCCAGCAGCCAAGTCGCGTTCGGGGGGCGAGGCAATGAGCAGTTCTTC.

This rearrangement joins TRBV7-9 to TRBJ1-2; D is unresolved. Germline V gene lookup returns CDR1 SEHNR and CDR2 FQNEAQ (reference sequence). V dropped 1 base and J dropped 6 bases, with 12 bases sitting between them. There are 14 residues in the CDR3. CDR3 sequence: CASSLEGGVDGYTF. CDR3 DNA sequence: TGTGCCAGCAGCTTAGAGGGCGGGGTTGATGGCTACACCTTC.

With regard to this clone: The sample holds other DNA sequences that translate to the same CDR3. The chain carries TRBV27 and TRBJ2-7, with 11 bases lining up with TRBD1. The V gene's germline CDR1 is MNHEY and CDR2 SMNVEV (reference sequence). V dropped 6 bases and J dropped 4; count of bases not matched to a gene: 5. CDR3 size: 14 residues. The CDR3 region has the DNA TGTGCCAGCAGGACCGGGACAGGGGGTTACGAGCAGTACTTC. Translation: CASRTGTGGYEQYF.

This clone occurred once. CDR3 in DNA: TGTGCCAGCAGCTCCAACAGGGCCCACAACACTGAAGCTTTCTTT. It encodes CASSSNRAHNTEAFF. This chain connects TRBV25-1 to TRBJ1-1; D perhaps matches TRBD1 (6 bases). V gave up 6 bases and J gave up 2 bases, with 16 bases separating them. The CDR3 covers 15 residues. Germline assignment: CDR1 MGHDK and CDR2 SYGVNS.

This clone showed up just a few times. The chain uses TRBV9 and TRBJ2-7; 9 bases agree with TRBD1. Germline CDR1 SGDLS, CDR2 YYNGEE. The CDR3 has 15 residues. J was trimmed by 2 bases and V by 4 bases; bases with no gene match: 7. The CDR3 spells CASSTTTGGPYEQYF. The CDR3 coding sequence is TGTGCCAGCAGCACAACGACAGGGGGACCCTACGAGCAGTACTTC.

Points on this clone: Other DNA sequences from this sample encode an identical CDR3 as well. J is TRBJ1-1 and V is TRBV6-5, with 8 bases fitting TRBD1. The CDR3 spans 14 residues. Germline CDR1 and CDR2: MNHEY and SVGAGI. After removal of 6 bases from V and 5 bases from J, the junction contained 8 bases not matched to a gene. The CDR3 nucleotides read TGTGCCAGCAGACCTGACAGGGGTGGGACTGAAGCTTTCTTT. Translated: CASRPDRGGTEAFF.

The V gene is TRBV7-6, the J gene TRBJ2-7; TRBD1 matches at 8 bases. Per germline, CDR1 SGHVS and CDR2 FNYEAQ. The CDR3 has 15 amino acids. V was clipped by 5 bases and J by 0 bases; unmatched bases: 6. The CDR3 sequence is CASSLETGDSYEQYF. The CDR3 nucleotides read TGTGCCAGCAGCCTAGAGACAGGGGACTCCTACGAGCAGTACTTC.

Worth noting for this clone: This CDR3 is also generated by other DNA sequences in the sample. The genes are TRBV4-2 and TRBJ2-7; 15 nucleotides align to TRBD2. V dropped 0 bases and J dropped 4; count of bases not matched to a gene: 1. The CDR3 length is 16 residues. Germline CDR1 LGHNA, CDR2 YNFKEQ. The CDR3 loop reads CASSQDGLAGGYEQYF. The CDR3 bases are TGTGCCAGCAGCCAAGATGGACTAGCGGGAGGGTACGAGCAGTACTTC.

This clone was found a few times. This chain uses TRBV5-1 with TRBJ2-1; 9 bases match TRBD1. The CDR3 runs to 14 residues. The germline V gene has CDR1 SGHRS and CDR2 YFSETQ. V trimming: 4 bases; J trimming: 9 bases; junction bases outside the gene matches: 8. CDR3 sequence: CASSRRTGDIEQFF. The CDR3 DNA reads as TGCGCCAGCAGCCGACGGACAGGGGACATTGAGCAGTTCTTC. Supplemented by reference TRBV5-1 and TRBJ2-1, the full variable domain reads KAGVTQTPRYLIKTRGQQVTLSCSPISGHRSVSWYQQTPGQGLQFLFEYFSETQRNKGNFPGRFSGRQFSNSRSEMNVSTLELGDSALYLCASSRRTGDIEQFFGPGTRLTVL.

The sample holds a few counts of this clone. The chain is built from TRBV6-5 and TRBJ1-2; 7 bases align to TRBD1. Germline-derived CDR1 and CDR2 are MNHEY and SVGAGI. J was trimmed by 4 bases and V by 10 bases; bases with no gene match: 6. The CDR3 loop spans 12 amino acids. CDR3 sequence (DNA): TGTGCCACAATAACAGGGGTCTATGGCTACACCTTC. As protein: CATITGVYGYTF.

Concerning this clone itself: The germline gene is not matched at one end of the junction; a read error may be the cause. CDR3 in amino acids: CASSEGLAGGPGGF. The CDR3 region has the DNA TGCGCCAGCAGTGAGGGACTAGCGGGAGGGCCGGGGGGCTTC. The chain joins TRBV10-1 to TRBJ2-7; 15 bases are a match to TRBD2. Germline assignment: CDR1 WNHNN and CDR2 SYGVQD (reference sequence). The CDR3 consists of 14 residues.

This chain connects TRBV28 to TRBJ1-1; perhaps TRBD1 as D (5 bases). V lost 6 bases to trimming and J lost 6 bases, with 14 bases between them. CDR1 MDHEN and CDR2 SYDVKM come from the germline V gene. The CDR3 runs to 13 residues. CDR3 nucleotides: TGTGCCAGCAGGGACCCCAGGGCGGCTGAAGCTTTCTTT. Translating it yields CASRDPRAAEAFF.

The chain carries TRBV5-1 and TRBJ2-1, with D unclear. The V end lost 4 bases, the J end lost 3 bases, and 11 bases lay between the germline ends. CDR1 and CDR2 from the germline V gene are SGHRS and YFSETQ. The CDR3 totals 14 residues. CDR3 sequence reads: CASSPGDLYNEQFF. CDR3 bases: TGCGCCAGCAGCCCAGGCGACCTCTACAATGAGCAGTTCTTC.

V gene TRBV5-1 combines with J gene TRBJ2-1; 8 bases are shared with TRBD2. The V and J ends lost 5 bases and 2 bases, in that order; junction bases with no gene match: 6. This CDR3 has 15 residues. Germline loops: CDR1 SGHRS, CDR2 YFSETQ. CDR3 nucleotide sequence: TGCGCCAGCAGACTTCTAGCGGGCGCCTACAATGAGCAGTTCTTC. The encoded protein is CASRLLAGAYNEQFF.

This rearrangement joins TRBV7-8 to TRBJ2-7; 11 bases agree with TRBD1. Germline CDR1 SGHVS, CDR2 FQNEAQ. The CDR3 extends over 15 amino acids. V was clipped by 5 bases and J by 9 bases; unmatched bases: 12. CDR3 amino acids: CASSAPGQGGSAQYF. CDR3 DNA sequence: TGTGCCAGCAGCGCCCCGGGACAGGGGGGATCGGCGCAGTACTTC.

Worth noting for this clone: Different DNA sequences within this sample yield the same CDR3. The V call is TRBV27, the J call TRBJ1-2; D is unresolved. The length of the CDR3 is 13 residues. Germline values: CDR1 MNHEY, CDR2 SMNVEV (reference sequence). The V and J ends lost 3 bases and 2 bases respectively, with 7 bases between them. The chain's CDR3 is CASSFGGNYGYTF. In DNA, the CDR3 is TGTGCCAGCAGTTTTGGCGGAAACTATGGCTACACCTTC.

The CDR3: CASSSKSGIPTGELFF. CDR3 nucleotide sequence: TGCGCCAGCAGCTCGAAAAGCGGGATCCCCACCGGGGAGCTGTTTTTT. The V call is TRBV5-1, the J call TRBJ2-2; TRBD2 matches at 7 bases. The CDR3 length is 16 residues. Germline CDR1 reads SGHRS; CDR2 reads YFSETQ. With 3 bases clipped from V and 4 bases from J, the junction kept 9 bases outside the gene matches.

The J gene is TRBJ2-1, the V gene TRBV4-1; D is unresolved. Per germline, CDR1 MGHRA and CDR2 YSYEKL. This CDR3 contains 14 residues. Trimming shortened V by 0 bases and J by 7 bases, and 10 bases separated the two germline ends. DNA of the CDR3: TGCGCCAGCAGCCAAGAGACTGCGGATAATGAGCAGTTCTTC. Translated: CASSQETADNEQFF.

This rearrangement joins TRBV12-5 to TRBJ2-1, with 15 bases aligning to TRBD2. V dropped 5 bases and J dropped 2; count of bases not matched to a gene: 4. From germline, CDR1 is LGHNT and CDR2 FRNRAP. The CDR3 length is 17 residues. CDR3 sequence (DNA): TGTGCTAGTGGTAGTGGACTAGCGGGAGGGCCCTACAATGAGCAGTTCTTC. This encodes CASGSGLAGGPYNEQFF.

The CDR3 loop reads CASSRLSGRGSGSSYEQYF. CDR3 DNA: TGTGCCAGCAGTCGCTTAAGTGGAAGGGGGTCGGGAAGCTCCTACGAGCAGTACTTC. The chain employs TRBV28 and TRBJ2-7; a weak D match, TRBD1 (6 bases). This CDR3 is built from 19 residues. From germline, CDR1 is MDHEN and CDR2 SYDVKM. The V and J ends lost 5 bases and 0 bases respectively, with 26 bases between them.

This chain uses TRBV7-8 with TRBJ2-1, with TRBD1 matching 9 bases. Germline V gene lookup returns CDR1 SGHVS and CDR2 FQNEAQ. With 5 bases clipped from V and 5 bases from J, the junction kept 13 bases outside the gene matches. The CDR3 runs to 17 residues. CDR3 sequence (DNA): TGTGCCAGCAGCGAGGGTGTTTCGGGACAGGGTCACAATGAGCAGTTCTTC. Protein sequence: CASSEGVSGQGHNEQFF.

The chain combines TRBV2 with TRBJ2-1; D might be TRBD2 (5 bases). The CDR3 has 13 amino acids. CDR1 is SNHLY, CDR2 FYNNEI, per germline. Trimming removed 9 bases at V and 3 bases at J, with 12 bases between. The CDR3 protein is CARQRGVYNEQFF. CDR3 bases: TGTGCCAGACAACGGGGAGTCTACAATGAGCAGTTCTTC.

The rearrangement joins TRBV27 to TRBJ1-2; 8 bases align to TRBD1. The germline V gene encodes CDR1 MNHEY and CDR2 SMNVEV (reference sequence). This CDR3 is 13 amino acids long. V lost 5 bases to trimming and J lost 4 bases; unmatched junction nucleotides: 3. For the CDR3, the DNA is TGTGCCAGCAGTCTGACAGGGGCCTATGGCTACACCTTC. This sequence encodes CASSLTGAYGYTF.

This chain's CDR3 is CASSPLAGAREQYF. The CDR3 nucleotides read TGTGCCAGCAGTCCATTAGCGGGAGCAAGGGAGCAGTACTTC. This chain connects TRBV28 to TRBJ2-7, with 9 bases fitting TRBD2. CDR3 length equals 14 residues. V was clipped by 5 bases and J by 7 bases; unmatched bases: 9. Germline CDR1 reads MDHEN; CDR2 reads SYDVKM.

V is TRBV6-5 and J is TRBJ2-5; TRBD2 is a possible D gene (6 bases). Germline V gene data show CDR1 as MNHEY and CDR2 as SVGAGI. V lost 7 bases, J lost 1 base, and 7 bases lay in between. CDR3 length: 12 residues. The DNA for the CDR3 is TGTGCCAGCACGGGAGCCCAAGAGACCCAGTACTTC. Amino acid sequence: CASTGAQETQYF.